Shown below are 21 T cell receptor beta chains from a single sample sequenced in a study of shared clonotypes between healthy human individuals. Clones were read by immunoSEQ multiplex PCR, and TCRdb kept only the in-frame ones, dropping some. Among about 1.1 million clones listed, 60% to 80% were seen once. Material: memory CD4+ T cells from PBMCs. Regarding subset: CD45RA-negative fraction. All receptors derive from a man aged 18 to 35 in good health. Some clones in this sample may be carry-over from other donors' samples.

The rearrangement joins TRBV6-6 to TRBJ1-2, with 7 nucleotides matching TRBD1. V lost 2 bases to trimming and J lost 4 bases; unmatched junction nucleotides: 7. CDR1 and CDR2 from the germline V gene are MNHNY and SVGAGI (reference sequence). The CDR3 extends over 15 amino acids. In DNA, the CDR3 is TGTGCCAGCAGTTACCTTGACAGGGAATCCTATGGCTACACCTTC. Its protein is CASSYLDRESYGYTF.

The chain recombines TRBV18 with TRBJ2-5, with D perhaps TRBD1 (5 bases). Trimming removed 3 bases from V and 11 bases from J, with 16 bases in between. From germline, CDR1 is KGHSH and CDR2 LQKENI. CDR3 size: 13 residues. In DNA form, the CDR3 reads TGTGCCAGCTCACCTGCTGACTCAAGGGGACAGTACTTC. Its protein is CASSPADSRGQYF.

There are a few counts of this clone. The chain joins TRBV30 to TRBJ1-1; D remains unclear. The V gene lost 4 bases and the J gene lost 1 base, with 10 bases spanning the gap. Germline CDR1 and CDR2: GTSNPN and SVGIG (reference sequence). CDR3 length: 13 residues. The CDR3 spells CAWTISRNTEAFF. The CDR3 DNA follows: TGTGCCTGGACGATTTCCCGGAACACTGAAGCTTTCTTT.

With respect to this clone: The sample has other DNA sequences that encode this CDR3 too. CDR3 sequence: CASSLAPEDTQYF. The CDR3 region has the DNA TGCGCCAGCAGCTTGGCACCAGAAGATACGCAGTATTTT. The chain joins TRBV5-1 to TRBJ2-3; D remains unclear. The CDR3 covers 13 residues. The V end was cut by 0 bases, the J end by 5 bases, with 7 bases between. From germline, CDR1 is SGHRS and CDR2 YFSETQ.

V usage is TRBV28 and J usage is TRBJ1-5; D might be TRBD1 (6 bases). The CDR3 length is 15 residues. Looked up from germline, CDR1 is MDHEN and CDR2 is SYDVKM. With 1 base removed from V and 7 bases from J, the gap between germline ends came to 14 bases. CDR3 protein: CASSLLGGKDQPQHF. DNA of the CDR3: TGTGCCAGCAGTTTATTGGGGGGCAAGGACCAGCCCCAGCATTTT.

CDR3 sequence reads: CASSYRARDYEQYF. The CDR3 bases are TGTGCCAGCAGTTACAGGGCTCGCGACTACGAGCAGTACTTC. The rearrangement joins TRBV6-5 to TRBJ2-7, with D hard to call. The CDR3 has 14 residues. The germline V gene encodes CDR1 MNHEY and CDR2 SVGAGI. V was clipped by 2 bases and J by 3 bases, with 11 bases between them.

A word on this clone: The sample holds other DNA sequences that translate to the same CDR3. The rearrangement joins TRBV7-3 to TRBJ2-1, with 10 bases lining up with TRBD2. The CDR3 loop spans 15 amino acids. From germline, CDR1 is SGHTA and CDR2 FQGTGA. The ends lost 5 bases at V and 2 bases at J; junction bases unmatched: 3. The CDR3 spells CASSPGLAAYNEQFF. CDR3 DNA: TGTGCCAGCAGCCCAGGACTAGCGGCCTACAATGAGCAGTTCTTC.

The genes are TRBV6-6 and TRBJ1-1; a possible D gene is TRBD1 (5 bases). The CDR3 length is 11 residues. Trimming removed 5 bases at V and 11 bases at J, with 12 bases between. CDR1 and CDR2 (germline): MNHNY, SVGAGI (reference sequence). The CDR3, as DNA: TGTGCCAGCAGTAGTTTGGGGGACGCTTTCTTT. Translated, it gives CASSSLGDAFF.

CDR3 amino acids: CASKTGGGPYEQYF. CDR3 in DNA: TGTGCCAGTAAGACAGGGGGCGGACCGTACGAGCAGTACTTC. The chain couples TRBV19 to TRBJ2-7; 10 positions match TRBD1. The trim removed 7 bases at V and 4 bases at J, leaving 7 bases unmatched. Germline V gives CDR1 LNHDA, CDR2 SQIVND (reference sequence). This CDR3 has 14 residues.

This clone has a handful of counts. The chain employs TRBV4-3 and TRBJ1-4; tentatively, D is TRBD1 (5 bases). Per germline, CDR1 LGHNA and CDR2 YSLEER. CDR3 size: 18 residues. Trimming shortened V by 2 bases and J by 0 bases, and 16 bases separated the two germline ends. Written as DNA, the CDR3 is TGCGCCAGCAGCCAACAACTCGGGACCTCTGCAACTAATGAAAAACTGTTTTTT. It specifies CASSQQLGTSATNEKLFF.

The chain has TRBV7-3 and TRBJ2-3; D is unclear. V shed 5 bases and J shed 2 bases, with 11 bases lying between them. The CDR3 has 14 amino acids. Germline CDR1 reads SGHTA; CDR2 reads FQGTGA. This CDR3 is CASSNTDLTDTQYF. The CDR3 bases are TGTGCCAGCAGCAATACGGACCTCACAGATACGCAGTATTTT.

The V gene is TRBV10-3, the J gene TRBJ2-3; 8 bases fit TRBD2. Germline loops: CDR1 ENHRY, CDR2 SYGVKD. V dropped 3 bases and J dropped 4; count of bases not matched to a gene: 6. This CDR3 has 15 amino acids. The DNA for the CDR3 is TGTGCCATCAGTGACTCGGGGGGGAGGGCAGATACGCAGTATTTT. This translates into CAISDSGGRADTQYF.

The gene calls are TRBV14 and TRBJ2-7; D gene unclear. The CDR3 has 13 residues. The germline V gene has CDR1 SGHDN and CDR2 FVKESK. V shed 5 bases and J shed 0 bases, with 8 bases lying between them. CDR3 DNA: TGTGCCAGCAGCTACGTAAGCTCCTACGAGCAGTACTTC. It is translated as CASSYVSSYEQYF.

The chain uses TRBV29-1 and TRBJ2-1, with 10 positions matching TRBD2. Germline V gene sequence: CDR1 SQVTM, CDR2 ANQGSEA. After removal of 0 bases from V and 7 bases from J, the junction contained 0 bases not matched to a gene. This CDR3 contains 13 residues. DNA of the CDR3: TGCAGCGTTGAAGAGACTAGCGGGAATGAGCAGTTCTTC. Its translation is CSVEETSGNEQFF.

The chain has TRBV4-1 and TRBJ2-1, with 10 bases aligning to TRBD1. The J segment lost 7 bases and the V segment lost 1 base, leaving 4 bases of the junction unmatched. Germline CDR1 MGHRA, CDR2 YSYEKL. The CDR3 extends over 15 amino acids. CDR3 protein: CASSQVRQGANEQFF. The CDR3 DNA reads TGCGCCAGCAGCCAAGTAAGACAGGGGGCAAATGAGCAGTTCTTC.

This rearrangement joins TRBV18 to TRBJ2-3; D ambiguous. Trimming took 3 bases from V and 0 from J, leaving 4 bases between them. The CDR3 contains 13 residues. Germline V gene data show CDR1 as KGHSH and CDR2 as LQKENI. The CDR3 nucleotides read TGTGCCAGCTCACCGATTAGCACAGATACGCAGTATTTT. Its protein is CASSPISTDTQYF.

This sequence joins TRBV6-1 and TRBJ2-6; no firm D call. Deletions cut 11 bases from V and 0 bases from J, with 14 bases between. CDR1 and CDR2 from the germline V gene are MNHNS and SASEGT. The CDR3 is 15 residues long. The CDR3 protein is CAGKVGSSGANVLTF. For the CDR3, the DNA is TGTGCCGGGAAAGTAGGAAGCTCTGGGGCCAACGTCCTGACTTTC.

The chain recombines TRBV5-1 with TRBJ1-2; 7 bases agree with TRBD1. CDR1 is SGHRS and CDR2 is YFSETQ in the germline V gene. The CDR3 is 12 amino acids. J gave up 8 bases and V 1 base, and 2 bases lay outside the gene matches. CDR3 loop: CASSLTGEGYTF. CDR3 in DNA: TGCGCCAGCAGCTTGACAGGGGAGGGCTACACCTTC.

The chain has TRBV5-6 and TRBJ2-5; possibly TRBD1 or TRBD2 for D (5 bases each). Trimming removed 5 bases at V and 7 bases at J, with 18 bases between. This CDR3 spans 14 amino acids. The germline gives CDR1 SGHDT, CDR2 YYEEEE. This CDR3 is CASSPPGPLRTQYF. In DNA, the CDR3 is TGTGCCAGCAGTCCTCCGGGACCCCTGAGGACCCAGTACTTC.

The gene calls are TRBV12-5 and TRBJ2-7; 7 bases align to TRBD2. The V gene end was trimmed by 7 bases and the J gene end by 5 bases; junction bases not matched to a gene: 2. Germline assignment: CDR1 LGHNT and CDR2 FRNRAP. This CDR3 comprises 11 residues. The CDR3 reads CASARGDEQYF. In nucleotides, the CDR3 is TGTGCTAGTGCCCGGGGGGACGAGCAGTACTTC.

The rearrangement uses TRBV7-2 and TRBJ2-7; the D gene is possibly TRBD1 (6 bases). Trimming left V 6 bases short and J 5 bases short, with 20 bases between. The germline V gene encodes CDR1 SGHTA and CDR2 FQGNSA. The CDR3 runs 15 residues. CDR3 protein: CASSSNRVAIHEQYF. Here the CDR3 DNA reads TGTGCCAGCAGTTCTAACAGGGTTGCGATCCACGAGCAGTACTTC.